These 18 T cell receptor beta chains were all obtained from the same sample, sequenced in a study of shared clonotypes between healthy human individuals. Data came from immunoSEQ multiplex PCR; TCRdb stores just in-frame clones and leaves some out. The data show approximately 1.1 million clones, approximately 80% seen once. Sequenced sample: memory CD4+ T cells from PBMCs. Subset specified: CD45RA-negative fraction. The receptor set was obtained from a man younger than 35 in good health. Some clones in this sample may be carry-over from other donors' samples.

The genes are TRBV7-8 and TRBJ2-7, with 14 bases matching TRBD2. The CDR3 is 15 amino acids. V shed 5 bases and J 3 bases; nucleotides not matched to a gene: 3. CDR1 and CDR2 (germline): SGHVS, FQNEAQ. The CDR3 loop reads CASSPTSGRDYEQYF. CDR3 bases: TGTGCCAGCAGCCCGACTAGCGGGAGGGACTACGAGCAGTACTTC.

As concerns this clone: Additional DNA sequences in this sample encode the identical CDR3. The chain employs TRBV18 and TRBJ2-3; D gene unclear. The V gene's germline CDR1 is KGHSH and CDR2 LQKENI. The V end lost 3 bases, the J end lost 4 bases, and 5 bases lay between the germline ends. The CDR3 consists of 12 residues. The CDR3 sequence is CASSPSSDTQYF. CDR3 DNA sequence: TGTGCCAGCTCACCGTCGTCAGATACGCAGTATTTT. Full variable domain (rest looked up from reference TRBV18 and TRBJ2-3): NAGVMQNPRHLVRRRGQEARLRCSPMKGHSHVYWYRQLPEEGLKFMVYLQKENIIDESGMPKERFSAEFPKEGPSILRIQQVVRGDSAAYFCASSPSSDTQYFGPGTRLTVL.

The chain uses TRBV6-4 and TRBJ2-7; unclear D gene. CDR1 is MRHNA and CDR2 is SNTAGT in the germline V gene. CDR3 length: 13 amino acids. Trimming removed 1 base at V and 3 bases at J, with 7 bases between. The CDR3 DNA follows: TGTGCCAGCAGTGACTTAGGAAACTACGAGCAGTACTTC. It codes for CASSDLGNYEQYF.

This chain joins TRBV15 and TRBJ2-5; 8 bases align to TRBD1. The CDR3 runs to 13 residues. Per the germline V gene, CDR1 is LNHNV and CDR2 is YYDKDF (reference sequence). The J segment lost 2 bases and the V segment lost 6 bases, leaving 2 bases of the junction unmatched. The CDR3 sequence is CATRYRGQETQYF. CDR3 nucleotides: TGTGCCACCAGGTACAGGGGGCAAGAGACCCAGTACTTC.

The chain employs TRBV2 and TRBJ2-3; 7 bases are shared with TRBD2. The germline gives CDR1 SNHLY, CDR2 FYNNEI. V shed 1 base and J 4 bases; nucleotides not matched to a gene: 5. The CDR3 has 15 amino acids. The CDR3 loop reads CASSEELGRADTQYF. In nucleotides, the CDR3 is TGTGCCAGCAGTGAAGAGCTTGGGAGGGCAGATACGCAGTATTTT. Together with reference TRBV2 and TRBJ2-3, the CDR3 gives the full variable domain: EPEVTQTPSHQVTQMGQEVILRCVPISNHLYFYWYRQILGQKVEFLVSFYNNEISEKSEIFDDQFSVERPDGSNFTLKIRSTKLEDSAMYFCASSEELGRADTQYFGPGTRLTVL.

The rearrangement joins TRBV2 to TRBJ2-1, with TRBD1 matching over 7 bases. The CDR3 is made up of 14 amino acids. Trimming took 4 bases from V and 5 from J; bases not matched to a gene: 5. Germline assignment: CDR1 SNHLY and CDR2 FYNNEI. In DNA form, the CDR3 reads TGTGCCAGCAGTGTCGAGACAGGGAACAATGAGCAGTTCTTC. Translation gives CASSVETGNNEQFF. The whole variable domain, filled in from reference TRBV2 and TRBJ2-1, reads EPEVTQTPSHQVTQMGQEVILRCVPISNHLYFYWYRQILGQKVEFLVSFYNNEISEKSEIFDDQFSVERPDGSNFTLKIRSTKLEDSAMYFCASSVETGNNEQFFGPGTRLTVL.

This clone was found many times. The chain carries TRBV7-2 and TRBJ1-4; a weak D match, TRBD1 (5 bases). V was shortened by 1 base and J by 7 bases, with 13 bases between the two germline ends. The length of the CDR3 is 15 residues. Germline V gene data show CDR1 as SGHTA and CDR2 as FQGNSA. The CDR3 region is CASSLGGNPAEKLFF. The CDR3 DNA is TGTGCCAGCAGCTTAGGGGGGAATCCAGCTGAAAAACTGTTTTTT.

The CDR3: CASYRAGTDTQYF. The CDR3 DNA reads as TGTGCCAGCTACCGGGCCGGCACAGATACGCAGTATTTT. This rearrangement joins TRBV6-5 to TRBJ2-3; D not certain. V gave up 8 bases and J gave up 1 base, with 10 bases separating them. The CDR3 consists of 13 residues. The V gene's germline CDR1 is MNHEY and CDR2 SVGAGI.

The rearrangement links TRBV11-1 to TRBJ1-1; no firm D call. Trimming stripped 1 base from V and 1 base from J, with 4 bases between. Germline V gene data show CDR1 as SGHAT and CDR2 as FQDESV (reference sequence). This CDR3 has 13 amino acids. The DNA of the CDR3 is TGTGCCAGCAGCTTAGTTCAGAACACTGAAGCTTTCTTT. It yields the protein CASSLVQNTEAFF. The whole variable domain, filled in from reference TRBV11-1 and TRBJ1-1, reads EAEVAQSPRYKITEKSQAVAFWCDPISGHATLYWYRQILGQGPELLVQFQDESVVDDSQLPKDRFSAERLKGVDSTLKIQPAELGDSAMYLCASSLVQNTEAFFGQGTRLTVV.

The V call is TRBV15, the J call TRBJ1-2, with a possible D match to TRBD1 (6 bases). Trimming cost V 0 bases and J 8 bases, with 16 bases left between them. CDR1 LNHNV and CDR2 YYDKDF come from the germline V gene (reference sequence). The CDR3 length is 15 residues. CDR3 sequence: CATSREVRGIYGYTF. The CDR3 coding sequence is TGTGCCACCAGCAGAGAGGTCAGGGGCATTTACGGCTACACCTTC.

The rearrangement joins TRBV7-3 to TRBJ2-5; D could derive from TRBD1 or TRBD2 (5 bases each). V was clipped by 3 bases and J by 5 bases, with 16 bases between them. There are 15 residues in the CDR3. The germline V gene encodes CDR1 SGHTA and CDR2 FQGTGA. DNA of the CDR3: TGTGCCAGCAGCTTTCAGGGCGGTCCGGGGGAGACCCAGTACTTC. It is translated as CASSFQGGPGETQYF.

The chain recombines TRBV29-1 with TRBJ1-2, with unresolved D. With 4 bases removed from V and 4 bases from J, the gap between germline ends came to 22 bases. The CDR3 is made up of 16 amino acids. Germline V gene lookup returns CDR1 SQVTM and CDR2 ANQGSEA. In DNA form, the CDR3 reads TGCAGCGTTGGGGCCGGAGACACTTGGAGCATCTATGGCTACACCTTC. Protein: CSVGAGDTWSIYGYTF.

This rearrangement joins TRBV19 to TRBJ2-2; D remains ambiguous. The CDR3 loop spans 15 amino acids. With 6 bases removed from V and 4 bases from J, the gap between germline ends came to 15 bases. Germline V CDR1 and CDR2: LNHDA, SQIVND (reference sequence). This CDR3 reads CASSILNRGTGELFF. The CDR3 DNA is TGTGCCAGTAGCATACTGAATCGCGGCACCGGGGAGCTGTTTTTT.

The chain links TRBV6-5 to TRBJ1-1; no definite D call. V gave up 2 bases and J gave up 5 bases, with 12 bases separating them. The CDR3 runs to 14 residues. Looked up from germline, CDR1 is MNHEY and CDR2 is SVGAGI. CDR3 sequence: CASSYTPGGTEAFF. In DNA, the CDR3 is TGTGCCAGCAGTTACACCCCGGGAGGTACTGAAGCTTTCTTT.

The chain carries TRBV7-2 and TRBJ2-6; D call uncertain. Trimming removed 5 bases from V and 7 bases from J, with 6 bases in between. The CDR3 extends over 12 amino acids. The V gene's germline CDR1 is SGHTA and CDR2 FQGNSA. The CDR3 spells CASSKAANVLTF. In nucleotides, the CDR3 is TGTGCCAGCAGCAAGGCAGCCAACGTCCTGACTTTC.

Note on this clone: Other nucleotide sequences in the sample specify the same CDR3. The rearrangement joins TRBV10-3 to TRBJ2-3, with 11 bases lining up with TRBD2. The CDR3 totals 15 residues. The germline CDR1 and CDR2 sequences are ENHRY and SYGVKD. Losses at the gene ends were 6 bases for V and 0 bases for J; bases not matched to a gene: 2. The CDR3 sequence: CAISGTSGSTDTQYF. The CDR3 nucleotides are TGTGCCATCAGCGGGACTAGCGGAAGCACAGATACGCAGTATTTT.

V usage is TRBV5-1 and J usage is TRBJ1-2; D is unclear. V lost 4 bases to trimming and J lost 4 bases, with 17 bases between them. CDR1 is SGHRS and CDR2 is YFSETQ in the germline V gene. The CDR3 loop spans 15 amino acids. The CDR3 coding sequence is TGCGCCAGCAGCCCTGGAGCGGTTTCGAGCTATGGCTACACCTTC. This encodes CASSPGAVSSYGYTF.

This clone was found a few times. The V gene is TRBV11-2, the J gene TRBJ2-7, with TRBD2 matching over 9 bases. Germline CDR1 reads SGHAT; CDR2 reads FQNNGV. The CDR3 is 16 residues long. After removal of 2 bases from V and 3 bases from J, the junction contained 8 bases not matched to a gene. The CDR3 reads CASSLKGYSGSYEQYF. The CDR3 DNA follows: TGTGCCAGCAGCTTAAAAGGATATAGCGGGAGCTACGAGCAGTACTTC. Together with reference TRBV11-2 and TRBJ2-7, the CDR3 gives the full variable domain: EAGVAQSPRYKIIEKRQSVAFWCNPISGHATLYWYQQILGQGPKLLIQFQNNGVVDDSQLPKDRFSAERLKGVDSTLKIQPAKLEDSAVYLCASSLKGYSGSYEQYFGPGTRLTVT.